This is a list of T cell receptor beta chains from one sample in a study of blood T cell repertoires in COVID-19. The table came from immunoSEQ multiplex PCR; TCRdb's copy has only in-frame clones and leaves some out. In the table there are 200,000 to 250,000 clones, approximately 81% of which are singletons. What was sequenced was peripheral blood. The receptors were sampled from an older woman who had recovered from COVID-19. Each CDR3 is given with its conserved first and last residue.

v_call	j_call	cdr3_aa
TRBV5-4	TRBJ1-2	CASSLRGANYGYTF
TRBV5-1	TRBJ2-7	CASSPASQGSAYEQYF
TRBV7-2	TRBJ1-2	CASSLGGQTYGYTF
TRBV6-1	TRBJ1-2	CASSEIRGQDRTGYTF
TRBV5-1	TRBJ2-2	CASQGGTGELFF
TRBV7-9	TRBJ1-1	CASSSMARNTEAFF
TRBV6-1	TRBJ2-1	CASREGLDGNEQFF
TRBV30	TRBJ1-1	CASRGLTEAFF
TRBV30	TRBJ2-1	CAWILAGGNEQFF
TRBV28	TRBJ1-2	CASRSGLGGYTF
TRBV4-1	TRBJ1-6	CASSLQGARGLPLHF
TRBV6-5	TRBJ1-5	CASSYHPASSNQPQHF
TRBV27	TRBJ2-7	CASSSNRDRYTKQYF
TRBV4-1	TRBJ1-1	CASSHKQGGPMNTEAFF
TRBV4-3	TRBJ1-2	CASSPGHLNYGYTF
TRBV19	TRBJ1-5	CASSIGTEVQPQHF